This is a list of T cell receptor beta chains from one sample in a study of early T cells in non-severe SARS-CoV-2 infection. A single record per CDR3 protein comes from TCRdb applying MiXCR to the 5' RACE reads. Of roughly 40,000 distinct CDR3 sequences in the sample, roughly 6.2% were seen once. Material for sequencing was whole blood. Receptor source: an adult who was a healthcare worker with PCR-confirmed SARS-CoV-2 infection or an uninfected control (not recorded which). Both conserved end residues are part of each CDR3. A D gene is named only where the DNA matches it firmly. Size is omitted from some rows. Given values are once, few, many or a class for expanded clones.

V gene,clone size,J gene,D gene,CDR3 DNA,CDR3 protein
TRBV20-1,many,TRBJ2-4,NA,TGCAGTGCTCTTAAACCAGGGAACGCCAAAAACATTCAGTACTTC,CSALKPGNAKNIQYF
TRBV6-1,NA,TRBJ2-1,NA,TGTGCCAGCCGGTCCTACAATGAGCAGTTCTTC,CASRSYNEQFF
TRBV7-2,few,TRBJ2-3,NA,TGTGCCATCACCGACGGAGGGGATACGCAGTATTTT,CAITDGGDTQYF
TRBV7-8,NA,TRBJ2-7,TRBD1,TGTGCCAGCAGCGAGACAGGGGTGGGCGAGCAGTACTTC,CASSETGVGEQYF
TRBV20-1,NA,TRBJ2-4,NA,TGCAGTGCTAGAGACAGGGTAAAAAACATTCAGTACTTC,CSARDRVKNIQYF
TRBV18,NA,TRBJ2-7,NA,TGTGCCAGCTCACCCTTCCAGGGGGGCCTCTACGAGCAGTACTTC,CASSPFQGGLYEQYF
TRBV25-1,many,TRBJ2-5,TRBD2,TGTGCCAGCAGTGGGGGACTAGCGGGATCGTACCAAGAGACCCAGTACTTC,CASSGGLAGSYQETQYF
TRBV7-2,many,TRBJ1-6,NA,TGTGCCAGCAGCTTTTCCGCAGGGCGTTCACCCCTCCACTTT,CASSFSAGRSPLHF
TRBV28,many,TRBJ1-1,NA,TGTGCCAGCAGCCGGAATGGATGGGCTTTCTTT,CASSRNGWAFF
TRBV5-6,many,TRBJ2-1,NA,TGTGCCAGCAGCTTGGACAATTACAATGAGCAGTTCTTC,CASSLDNYNEQFF
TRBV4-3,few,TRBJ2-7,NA,TGCGCCAGCAGCCAAGATGGGGGGCCAGGCTACGAGCAGTACTTC,CASSQDGGPGYEQYF
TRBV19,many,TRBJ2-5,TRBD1,TGTGCCAGTAGTAGATGGACAGGAGGACTTCAAGAGACCCAGTACTTC,CASSRWTGGLQETQYF
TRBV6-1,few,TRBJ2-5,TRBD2,TGTGCCAGCAGGGAGTCCGGGAGGCTGGGGGAGACCCAGTACTTC,CASRESGRLGETQYF
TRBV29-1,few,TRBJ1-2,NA,TGCAGCGTTGAACCCGGTGGTGGCTACACCTTC,CSVEPGGGYTF
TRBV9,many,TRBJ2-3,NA,TGTGCCAGCAGCCCAGAGGGGGGGGGCCTTGGAGATACGCAGTATTTT,CASSPEGGGLGDTQYF
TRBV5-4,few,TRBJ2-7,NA,TGTGCCAGCAGCTTGACAGAAACTGGGGAGCAGTACTTC,CASSLTETGEQYF
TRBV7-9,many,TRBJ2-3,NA,TGTGCCAGCAGCTTAGCGATGGCCGATTACACAGATACGCAGTATTTT,CASSLAMADYTDTQYF
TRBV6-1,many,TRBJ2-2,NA,TGTGCCTCTAAGGGACAAGCGAACACCGGGGAGCTGTTTTTT,CASKGQANTGELFF
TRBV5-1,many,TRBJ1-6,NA,TGCGCCAGCAGCGAGGGACGAAAAAATTCACCCCTCCACTTT,CASSEGRKNSPLHF
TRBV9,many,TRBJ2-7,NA,TGTGCCAGCAGCCCCACCTCGCTCCACGAGCAGTACTTC,CASSPTSLHEQYF
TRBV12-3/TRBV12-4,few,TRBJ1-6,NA,TGTGCCAGCAGTTTTATCCCACATAATTCACCCCTCCACTTT,CASSFIPHNSPLHF
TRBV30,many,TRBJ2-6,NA,TGTGCCGGCTCCCGGGACAAAATGGCTGGGGCCAACGTCCTGACTTTC,CAGSRDKMAGANVLTF
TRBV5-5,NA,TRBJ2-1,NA,TGTGCCAGCAGCTTGGGGCTAGCTCCAGCTGAGCAGTTCTTC,CASSLGLAPAEQFF
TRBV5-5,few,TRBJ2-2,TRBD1,TGTGCCAGCAGCGGGGGACAGGGTCCCGGGGAGCTGTTTTTT,CASSGGQGPGELFF
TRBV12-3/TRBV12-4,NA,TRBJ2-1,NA,TGTGCCAGCAGCTGGGGGAACTCCTACAATGAGCAGTTCTTC,CASSWGNSYNEQFF
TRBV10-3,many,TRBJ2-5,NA,TGTGCCATCAGGCCGGGGACCGAAGAGACCCAGTACTTC,CAIRPGTEETQYF